This TCR beta chain was identified during a study of T cells in Graves' hyperthyroidism and ophthalmopathy. A word on this clonotype: One end of the junction fails to match germline, which may point to a read error.

Each diagnosis drew on symptoms, thyroxine, TRAb, thyroid ultrasound and orbital computed tomography findings. Source material for PBMCs was less than 12 ml fresh peripheral blood. Amplification of TCR beta CDR3 regions was performed using RNA transcripts as template. HTBI primers drove first-round RT-PCR of the TCR CDR3. One entry per CDR3 protein, called by TCRdb with MiXCR from the multiplex PCR reads. The sample contains fewer than 500,000 distinct CDR3 sequences, more than 14% of which appear only once. The CDR3 covers 13 residues. Germline CDR1 reads MDHEN; CDR2 reads SYDVKM. Sequencing was done on a sample of blood. The chain uses TRBV28 and TRBJ1-2, with D perhaps TRBD1 (6 bases). This receptor was taken from a woman younger than 45 with Graves' ophthalmopathy. This chain's CDR3 is CASTPGTTYGHTF. CDR3 nucleotide sequence: TGTGCCAGCACCCCCGGGACAACCTATGGCCACACCTTC.